Listed here are 10 T cell receptor beta chains from one sample, sequenced in a study of cytotoxic CD8 clonotypes in ibrutinib-treated CLL. Some clones are missing from TCRdb's copy, which holds only in-frame ones; the method was immunoSEQ multiplex PCR. The table lists 100,000 to 150,000 clones, over 75% of them singletons, with approximately 2% in the top ten. Sequenced material: PBMCs, taken after 24 months of ibrutinib treatment. The receptors were sampled from a human donor with chronic lymphocytic leukemia.

The V and J genes are TRBV4-2 and TRBJ2-3, with 7 positions matching TRBD1. Germline V gene sequence: CDR1 LGHNA, CDR2 YNFKEQ. CDR3 length: 18 amino acids. The J segment lost 4 bases and the V segment lost 0 bases, leaving 13 bases of the junction unmatched. The CDR3 loop reads CASSQDSSRGGAADTQYF. The DNA for the CDR3 is TGTGCCAGCAGCCAAGATTCGTCCCGAGGGGGCGCAGCAGATACGCAGTATTTT.

This rearrangement joins TRBV10-3 to TRBJ1-1, with unresolved D. Deletions cut 6 bases from V and 1 base from J, with 9 bases between. The CDR3 consists of 13 residues. Germline V lookup: CDR1 ENHRY, CDR2 SYGVKD. CDR3 sequence reads: CAISEAGNTEAFF. CDR3 DNA sequence: TGTGCCATCAGCGAGGCTGGGAACACTGAAGCTTTCTTT.

The chain is built from TRBV9 and TRBJ1-6; D call uncertain. The germline gives CDR1 SGDLS, CDR2 YYNGEE. V was trimmed by 0 bases and J by 7 bases, leaving 5 bases between them. This CDR3 has 13 residues. CDR3 DNA: TGTGCCAGCAGCGTAGCGGGGAATTCACCCCTCCACTTT. Its translation: CASSVAGNSPLHF.

There are a few counts of this clone. V and J are TRBV27 and TRBJ2-7; 11 positions agree with TRBD2. Trimming cost V 7 bases and J 4 bases; bases outside gene matches: 6. Per the germline V gene, CDR1 is MNHEY and CDR2 is SMNVEV (reference sequence). This CDR3 has 14 amino acids. This chain's CDR3 is CASILGLADYEQYF. CDR3 coding DNA: TGTGCCAGCATCTTGGGACTAGCGGATTACGAGCAGTACTTC.

The rearrangement joins TRBV27 to TRBJ2-5; TRBD1 is a possible D gene (5 bases). V was pared by 7 bases and J by 1 base, with 10 bases between. The CDR3 is 13 residues long. In germline, CDR1 is MNHEY, CDR2 SMNVEV (reference sequence). Written as DNA, the CDR3 is TGTGCCAGCAAGCAGGGCCCCCAAGAGACCCAGTACTTC. It is translated as CASKQGPQETQYF.

On this clone itself: Other DNA sequences in this sample translate to the same CDR3. This chain connects TRBV7-2 to TRBJ1-5; weak D call: TRBD1 (5 bases). Germline loops: CDR1 SGHTA, CDR2 FQGNSA. There are 13 residues in the CDR3. Between the trimmed V and J ends, which lost 2 bases and 4 bases, there was a span of 6 bases. The CDR3 protein is CASSLQGNQPQHF. The CDR3 nucleotides read TGTGCCAGCAGCTTACAGGGTAATCAGCCCCAGCATTTT.

The chain couples TRBV11-2 to TRBJ2-2, with a tentative D call TRBD1 (6 bases). V lost 5 bases, J lost 7 bases, and 14 bases lay in between. The CDR3 covers 14 residues. Per the germline V gene, CDR1 is SGHAT and CDR2 is FQNNGV. DNA of the CDR3: TGTGCCAGCAGCAAGAGGACAGCTGGCGGGGAGCTGTTTTTT. It translates to CASSKRTAGGELFF. The whole variable domain, remainder taken from reference TRBV11-2 and TRBJ2-2, is EAGVAQSPRYKIIEKRQSVAFWCNPISGHATLYWYQQILGQGPKLLIQFQNNGVVDDSQLPKDRFSAERLKGVDSTLKIQPAKLEDSAVYLCASSKRTAGGELFFGEGSRLTVL.

The CDR3 region is CASSAGANVLTF. CDR3 DNA sequence: TGTGCCAGCAGTGCTGGGGCCAACGTCCTGACTTTC. The chain joins TRBV6-1 to TRBJ2-6; D call uncertain. Trimming shortened V by 4 bases and J by 2 bases, and 0 bases separated the two germline ends. CDR1 and CDR2 from the germline V gene are MNHNS and SASEGT. The CDR3 runs 12 residues.

CDR3 sequence (DNA): TGTGCCAGCAACATAGCGGGAGGGTACAATGAGCAGTTCTTC. Protein product: CASNIAGGYNEQFF. The gene calls are TRBV27 and TRBJ2-1; 11 bases align to TRBD2. Germline-derived CDR1 and CDR2 are MNHEY and SMNVEV (reference sequence). This CDR3 has 14 amino acids. After removal of 7 bases from V and 4 bases from J, the junction contained 3 bases not matched to a gene.

The V gene is TRBV11-3, the J gene TRBJ2-2; D may be TRBD1 (6 bases). Trimming took 5 bases from V and 1 from J, leaving 14 bases between them. The CDR3 length is 16 residues. CDR1 is SGHNT and CDR2 is YENEEA in the germline V gene. The CDR3 DNA follows: TGTGCCAGCAGCCAATACAGGGACCTGAACACCGGGGAGCTGTTTTTT. This translates into CASSQYRDLNTGELFF. The full variable domain, in which reference TRBV11-3 and TRBJ2-2 provide the parts outside the CDR3, is EAGVVQSPRYKIIEKKQPVAFWCNPISGHNTLYWYLQNLGQGPELLIRYENEEAVDDSQLPKDRFSAERLKGVDSTLKIQPAELGDSAVYLCASSQYRDLNTGELFFGEGSRLTVL.